Below are 29 T cell receptor beta chains sequenced from a single sample in a study of blood T cell repertoires in COVID-19. Sequencing used immunoSEQ multiplex PCR; TCRdb keeps in-frame clones, though not all of them. The table includes under 200,000 clones, about four fifths detected once. Sequencing was done on a sample of PBMCs or T cells enriched from blood (not recorded which). These receptors originate from a woman in her thirties who had been exposed to COVID-19.

This rearrangement joins TRBV7-8 to TRBJ1-2, with 9 bases fitting TRBD1. CDR3 length: 17 amino acids. V was pared by 3 bases and J by 8 bases, with 16 bases of the junction left unmatched. CDR1 and CDR2 (germline): SGHVS, FQNEAQ. In DNA, the CDR3 is TGTGCCAGCAGCTTGTCAGTCCTTACCGGGACAGGGAACGGCTACACCTTC. This codes for CASSLSVLTGTGNGYTF.

This chain connects TRBV29-1 to TRBJ1-1; TRBD1 might be the D (5 bases). Germline CDR1 and CDR2: SQVTM and ANQGSEA. The CDR3 loop spans 12 amino acids. V shed 7 bases and J shed 10 bases, with 19 bases lying between them. The CDR3 DNA follows: TGCAGCGACTTGGAACCAGGGTCTATAGCTTTCTTT. Encoded protein: CSDLEPGSIAFF.

The V and J genes are TRBV6-5 and TRBJ1-3; D perhaps matches TRBD1 (6 bases). Per the germline V gene, CDR1 is MNHEY and CDR2 is SVGAGI. This CDR3 contains 14 residues. V shed 6 bases and J shed 6 bases, with 15 bases lying between them. CDR3 region: CASRGQTTQNTIYF. The DNA for the CDR3 is TGTGCCAGCAGAGGACAGACCACGCAAAACACCATATATTTT.

This sequence joins TRBV19 and TRBJ2-7; D not resolved. Germline V gene data show CDR1 as LNHDA and CDR2 as SQIVND (reference sequence). The CDR3 is 12 amino acids. Trimming stripped 8 bases from V and 0 bases from J, with 8 bases between. CDR3 amino acids: CASGQSSYEQYF. CDR3 bases: TGTGCCAGTGGGCAAAGCTCCTACGAGCAGTACTTC. Full variable domain (outside the CDR3, taken from reference TRBV19 and TRBJ2-7): DGGITQSPKYLFRKEGQNVTLSCEQNLNHDAMYWYRQDPGQGLRLIYYSQIVNDFQKGDIAEGYSVSREKKESFPLTVTSAQKNPTAFYLCASGQSSYEQYFGPGTRLTVT.

V usage is TRBV7-8 and J usage is TRBJ1-3; D remains unclear. CDR1 is SGHVS and CDR2 is FQNEAQ in the germline V gene. Trimming shortened V by 3 bases and J by 4 bases, and 13 bases separated the two germline ends. This CDR3 has 15 residues. CDR3 DNA sequence: TGTGCCAGCAGCTTTTCTGGGCAAATGGGAAACACCATATATTTT. Translation gives CASSFSGQMGNTIYF.

The chain joins TRBV30 to TRBJ1-4; 8 bases match TRBD1. V lost 3 bases and J lost 10; bases outside the gene matches: 7. The CDR3 consists of 13 residues. The germline CDR1 and CDR2 sequences are GTSNPN and SVGIG (reference sequence). CDR3 nucleotide sequence: TGTGCCTGGAGCCGGGACAGGAGGGGAAAACTGTTTTTT. Translating gives CAWSRDRRGKLFF.

The rearrangement links TRBV6-2 or TRBV6-3 to TRBJ2-3; 13 positions match TRBD2. The CDR3 consists of 16 residues. The germline CDR1 and CDR2 sequences are MNHEY and SVGEGT. The V and J ends lost 4 bases and 3 bases, in that order; junction bases with no gene match: 4. CDR3 region: CASSFGTSGATDTQYF. CDR3 DNA: TGTGCCAGCAGTTTCGGGACTAGCGGGGCGACAGATACGCAGTATTTT.

The V gene is TRBV25-1, the J gene TRBJ1-1; D is possibly TRBD1 (6 bases). This CDR3 comprises 15 residues. With 2 bases removed from V and 1 base from J, the gap between germline ends came to 11 bases. Germline values: CDR1 MGHDK, CDR2 SYGVNS. The CDR3 here is CASSELLGANTEAFF. CDR3 coding DNA: TGTGCCAGCAGTGAACTGTTGGGGGCGAACACTGAAGCTTTCTTT.

The V call is TRBV4-3, the J call TRBJ2-7, with a tentative D call TRBD2 (5 bases). The V end lost 1 base, the J end lost 1 base, and 11 bases lay between the germline ends. The CDR3 is made up of 15 amino acids. Looked up from germline, CDR1 is LGHNA and CDR2 is YSLEER. CDR3 residues: CASSQVMEASYEQYF. As DNA, the CDR3 is TGCGCCAGCAGCCAAGTTATGGAGGCGTCCTACGAGCAGTACTTC.

This chain links TRBV7-9 with TRBJ2-7, with 8 bases aligning to TRBD2. CDR1 is SEHNR and CDR2 is FQNEAQ in the germline V gene (reference sequence). V lost 4 bases to trimming and J lost 2 bases; unmatched junction nucleotides: 13. The CDR3 has 17 residues. The CDR3 nucleotides read TGTGCCAGCAGCTCTCCTTTTCGGGGGGGCCAAACCTACGAGCAGTACTTC. Encoded protein: CASSSPFRGGQTYEQYF.

This clone appeared a single time. This chain uses TRBV6-5 with TRBJ1-2; weak D call: TRBD1 (5 bases). Germline V CDR1 and CDR2: MNHEY, SVGAGI. The CDR3 loop spans 15 amino acids. The V end lost 7 bases, the J end lost 7 bases, and 22 bases lay between the germline ends. The CDR3 nucleotides are TGTGCCAGCAACACCGGGACTTTCTTAGGCTCTGGCTACACCTTC. This codes for CASNTGTFLGSGYTF.

CDR3 region: CASSHPAPEENTEAFF. CDR3 bases: TGCGCCAGCAGCCATCCGGCTCCGGAGGAGAACACTGAAGCTTTCTTT. V usage is TRBV4-1 and J usage is TRBJ1-1, with D hard to call. The CDR3 has 16 residues. The germline V gene has CDR1 MGHRA and CDR2 YSYEKL. Trimming took 3 bases from V and 1 from J, leaving 15 bases between them.

This clone was detected only a few times. V and J are TRBV5-4 and TRBJ1-1, with 7 bases lining up with TRBD1. The CDR3 is 13 residues long. CDR1 and CDR2 from the germline V gene are SGHNT and YYREEE (reference sequence). Trimming removed 6 bases from V and 1 base from J; junction bases left unmatched: 3. In DNA, the CDR3 is TGTGCCAGCATGCGGGACAGGAACACTGAAGCTTTCTTT. Protein sequence: CASMRDRNTEAFF.

The chain uses TRBV4-1 and TRBJ1-2, with TRBD1 as a possible D gene (6 bases). Germline V gene sequence: CDR1 MGHRA, CDR2 YSYEKL. Trimming cost V 0 bases and J 6 bases, with 14 bases left between them. The CDR3 covers 15 residues. As DNA, the CDR3 is TGCGCCAGCAGCCAAGATTATGGGTCAGGGGATGGCTACACCTTC. Amino acid sequence: CASSQDYGSGDGYTF.

V usage is TRBV11-2 and J usage is TRBJ2-3; possible D gene TRBD2, 6 bases. V was pared by 5 bases and J by 2 bases, with 20 bases between. CDR3 size: 17 residues. Looked up from germline, CDR1 is SGHAT and CDR2 is FQNNGV. Here the CDR3 reads CASSHPERAGFTDTQYF. CDR3 sequence (DNA): TGTGCCAGCAGCCATCCCGAAAGAGCGGGTTTCACAGATACGCAGTATTTT.

CDR3: CASSHGLAGGPNEQFF. CDR3 coding DNA: TGTGCCAGCAGTCACGGACTAGCGGGGGGGCCGAACGAGCAGTTCTTC. This chain uses TRBV6-2 or TRBV6-3 with TRBJ2-1; 15 bases line up with TRBD2. CDR3 length: 16 amino acids. V shed 5 bases, J shed 10 bases, and the junction held 9 bases outside the gene matches. Germline CDR1 is MNHEY and CDR2 is SVGEGT.

This chain connects TRBV15 to TRBJ1-2; 11 bases match TRBD1. This CDR3 has 15 amino acids. The junction had 5 bases not matched to a gene; V was cut back by 4 bases and J by 4 bases. Germline V gives CDR1 LNHNV, CDR2 YYDKDF (reference sequence). As DNA, the CDR3 is TGTGCCACCAGCATGGGACAGGGGGTTGTCTATGGCTACACCTTC. Translation gives CATSMGQGVVYGYTF.

The V call is TRBV9, the J call TRBJ2-7; 14 nucleotides match TRBD2. V shed 6 bases and J 6 bases; nucleotides not matched to a gene: 5. The CDR3 contains 14 residues. Germline assignment: CDR1 SGDLS and CDR2 YYNGEE. CDR3 coding DNA: TGTGCCAGCACCCGCGGACTAGCGGGGGGCGAGCAGTACTTC. Translating gives CASTRGLAGGEQYF. Based on the CDR3 plus reference TRBV9 and TRBJ2-7, the full variable domain is DSGVTQTPKHLITATGQRVTLRCSPRSGDLSVYWYQQSLDQGLQFLIQYYNGEERAKGNILERFSAQQFPDLHSELNLSSLELGDSALYFCASTRGLAGGEQYFGPGTRLTVT.

This chain connects TRBV13 to TRBJ2-2; TRBD2 is a possible D gene (5 bases). The germline gives CDR1 PRHDT, CDR2 FYEKMQ (reference sequence). V was shortened by 3 bases and J by 6 bases, with 11 bases between the two germline ends. The CDR3 is 14 residues long. In nucleotides, the CDR3 is TGTGCCAGCAGCTTTGGAGGTGGCGCCGGGGAGCTGTTTTTT. This gives the protein CASSFGGGAGELFF.

V is TRBV6-2 or TRBV6-3 and J is TRBJ1-6; D is perhaps TRBD1 (5 bases). Germline CDR1 MNHEY, CDR2 SVGEGT. This CDR3 contains 17 residues. V was pared by 6 bases and J by 0 bases, with 15 bases between. The CDR3 reads CASSIGARGSYNSPLHF. CDR3 nucleotide sequence: TGTGCCAGCAGCATCGGGGCGCGGGGCTCCTATAATTCACCCCTCCACTTT.

This sequence joins TRBV24-1 and TRBJ2-1, with a tentative D call TRBD2 (6 bases). The germline V gene has CDR1 KGHDR and CDR2 SFDVKD. V lost 7 bases and J 8 bases, leaving 11 bases between the germline ends. This CDR3 region has 12 residues. The CDR3 DNA reads as TGTGCCACCAGCGGGACTGTCGATGAGCAGTTCTTC. It codes for CATSGTVDEQFF.

This chain uses TRBV7-2 with TRBJ1-6; no reliable D call. Germline loops: CDR1 SGHTA, CDR2 FQGNSA. The CDR3 runs 14 residues. Trimming removed 7 bases from V and 6 bases from J, with 13 bases in between. CDR3 nucleotides: TGTGCCAGCACCCTCCGGTCTCTTAATTCACCCCTCCACTTT. Its protein is CASTLRSLNSPLHF. The full variable domain, with the rest looked up from reference TRBV7-2 and TRBJ1-6, is GAGVSQSPSNKVTEKGKDVELRCDPISGHTALYWYRQSLGQGLEFLIYFQGNSAPDKSGLPSDRFSAERTGGSVSTLTIQRTQQEDSAVYLCASTLRSLNSPLHFGNGTRLTVT.

The chain links TRBV18 to TRBJ1-4, with D uncertain. The V and J ends lost 3 bases and 5 bases respectively, with 10 bases between them. The CDR3 is 14 residues long. The germline V gene has CDR1 KGHSH and CDR2 LQKENI. Here the CDR3 reads CASSPPVQNEKLFF. The CDR3 DNA reads TGTGCCAGCTCACCGCCAGTCCAGAATGAAAAACTGTTTTTT.

This clone was counted a single time. V usage is TRBV20-1 and J usage is TRBJ2-5; no definite D call. V was clipped by 3 bases and J by 2 bases, with 10 bases between them. The CDR3 contains 13 residues. Germline CDR1 is DFQATT and CDR2 is SNEGSKA (reference sequence). The CDR3 nucleotides read TGCAGTGCTAGTTTCCCCGGGCAAGAGACCCAGTACTTC. Encoded protein: CSASFPGQETQYF.

This chain connects TRBV21-1 to TRBJ2-7; TRBD2 reflects the table's D call only, with no check against the DNA. TRBV21-1 is a known pseudogene. The CDR3 length is 14 residues. The CDR3 coding sequence is TGTGCCAGCAGCAAAGCGGGACTAGACTACGAGCAGTACTTC. The encoded protein is CASSKAGLDYEQYF.

This chain connects TRBV9 to TRBJ2-1, with D possibly matching TRBD2 (6 bases). The germline V gene has CDR1 SGDLS and CDR2 YYNGEE. The CDR3 length is 15 residues. V was shortened by 3 bases and J by 7 bases, with 17 bases between the two germline ends. The CDR3 is CASSGVSTSRNEQFF. The CDR3 DNA sequence: TGTGCCAGCAGCGGAGTGAGCACTAGCCGGAATGAGCAGTTCTTC.

The chain combines TRBV24-1 with TRBJ2-6; the D gene is possibly TRBD2 (5 bases). The CDR3 runs 19 residues. The germline gives CDR1 KGHDR, CDR2 SFDVKD. Trimming took 2 bases from V and 0 from J, leaving 16 bases between them. CDR3 residues: CATSDSRGNRYSGANVLTF. Written as DNA, the CDR3 is TGTGCCACCAGTGATTCTCGGGGAAACAGATACTCTGGGGCCAACGTCCTGACTTTC.

V usage is TRBV9 and J usage is TRBJ2-1; tentatively, D is TRBD2 (5 bases). Trimming stripped 4 bases from V and 6 bases from J, with 17 bases between. CDR1 and CDR2 from the germline V gene are SGDLS and YYNGEE. The CDR3 runs 15 residues. CDR3 sequence reads: CASSPRSPRANEQFF. The CDR3 DNA sequence: TGTGCCAGCAGCCCCCGCTCCCCGCGGGCCAATGAGCAGTTCTTC.

V gene TRBV6-2 or TRBV6-3 combines with J gene TRBJ1-2; 9 bases line up with TRBD1. The CDR3 has 13 amino acids. J was trimmed by 8 bases and V by 2 bases; bases with no gene match: 3. Per germline, CDR1 MNHEY and CDR2 SVGEGT. CDR3 region: CASSYDRGYGYTF. Here the CDR3 DNA reads TGTGCCAGCAGTTACGACAGGGGGTACGGCTACACCTTC.